This T cell receptor beta chain was identified in a study of blood T cell repertoires in COVID-19. The overall study: There were acute and convalescent COVID-19 samples, and they came from the United States, Italy and Spain.

CDR3 size: 15 residues. Germline lookup yields CDR1 LGHDT and CDR2 YNNKEL (reference sequence). The V segment lost 3 bases and the J segment 4 bases; nucleotides outside the gene matches: 6. In the source study's methods: Cell counts per sample came from amplifying reference gene primers. Profiled with immunoSEQ multiplex PCR; TCRdb holds only in-frame clones, not every one. V, J and clone size were drawn from that table, and D and trimming were deduced from the DNA. Among 150,000 or so clones listed, approximately 85% were seen once. Sample: peripheral blood. This chain connects TRBV3-1 (or the pseudogene TRBV3-2) to TRBJ2-7; TRBD2 agrees at 10 bases. This clonotype originated in a man aged 60 to 69 with active or convalescent COVID-19. In nucleotides, the CDR3 is TGTGCCAGCAGCCAGGCAGCGGGGGGGCTTTACGAGCAGTACTTC. Residues: CASSQAAGGLYEQYF.